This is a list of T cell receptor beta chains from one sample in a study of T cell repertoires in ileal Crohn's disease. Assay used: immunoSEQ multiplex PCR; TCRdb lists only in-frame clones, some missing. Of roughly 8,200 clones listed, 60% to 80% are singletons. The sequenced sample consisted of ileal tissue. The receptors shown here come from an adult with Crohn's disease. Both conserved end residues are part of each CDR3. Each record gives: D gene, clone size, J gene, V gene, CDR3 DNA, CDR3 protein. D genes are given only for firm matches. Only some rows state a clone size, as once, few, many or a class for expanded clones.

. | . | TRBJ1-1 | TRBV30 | TGTGCCGGTCACGGTTTCCAGGGGACTGAAGCTTTCTTT | CAGHGFQGTEAFF
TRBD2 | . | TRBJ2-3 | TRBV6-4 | TGTGCCAGCAGTGACACTAGCGGGGGGGCAGATACGCAGTATTTT | CASSDTSGGADTQYF
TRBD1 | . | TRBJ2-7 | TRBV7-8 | TGTGCCAGCAGCTTAGGCCGGACAGGCGCCTACGAGCAGTACTTC | CASSLGRTGAYEQYF
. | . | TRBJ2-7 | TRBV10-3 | TGTGCCATCACGCCGGGACTGGGCTACGAGCAGTACTTC | CAITPGLGYEQYF
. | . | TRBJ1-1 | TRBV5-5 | TGTGCCAGCAGCTGGGAGGGGGTGCCAGGGCTGAACACTGAAGCTTTCTTT | CASSWEGVPGLNTEAFF
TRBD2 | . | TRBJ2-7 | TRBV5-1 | TGCGCCAGCAGCCGAAGTAGCGGGGGGGCAGTTTCCTACGAGCAGTACTTC | CASSRSSGGAVSYEQYF
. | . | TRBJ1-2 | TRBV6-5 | TGTGCCAGCAGAACCCCCACAGGGTTAAATGGCTACACCTTC | CASRTPTGLNGYTF
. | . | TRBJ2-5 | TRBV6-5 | TGTGCCAGCAGTTCCGGGACTCAGGTGACCCAGTACTTC | CASSSGTQVTQYF
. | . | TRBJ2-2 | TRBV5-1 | TGCGCCAGCAGGGAGCGGCCGAACACCGGGGAGCTGTTTTTT | CASRERPNTGELFF
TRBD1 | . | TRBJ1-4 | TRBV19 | TGTGCCAGAAAAAAAACAGGGGGCGGTAATGAAAAACTGTTTTTT | CARKKTGGGNEKLFF
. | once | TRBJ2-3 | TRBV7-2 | TGTGCCAGCAGCTTAAGGTACCAGGGAACAGATACGCAGTATTTT | CASSLRYQGTDTQYF
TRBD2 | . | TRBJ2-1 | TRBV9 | TGTGCCAGCAGCGTAGGTCCCCTAGCGGGGGAAGTAGGTAATGAGCAGTTCTTC | CASSVGPLAGEVGNEQFF
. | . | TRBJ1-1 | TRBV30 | TGTGCCTGGAGTCTGTCAGGGATCACAGAAGCTTTCTTT | CAWSLSGITEAFF
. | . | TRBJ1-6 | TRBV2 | TGTGCCAGCAGTTCCCGACGGCCAGGGTTTTCACCCCTCCACTTT | CASSSRRPGFSPLHF
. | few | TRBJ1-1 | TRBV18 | TGTGCCAGCTCACCACTTTCAGGGCAGGTGAACACTGAAGCTTTCTTT | CASSPLSGQVNTEAFF
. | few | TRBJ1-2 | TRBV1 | TGCACCAGCAGCCAAGTTCCGAAACAGGATCTGAACTATGGCTACACCTTC | CTSSQVPKQDLNYGYTF
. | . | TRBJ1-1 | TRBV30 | TGTGCCTGGAGGAAACCAAGGGGAGGGAACACTGAAGCTTTCTTT | CAWRKPRGGNTEAFF
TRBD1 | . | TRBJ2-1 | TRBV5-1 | TGCGCCAGTAGGACAGGGGTTACCTACAATGAGCAGTTCTTC | CASRTGVTYNEQFF
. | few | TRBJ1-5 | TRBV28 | TGTGCCAGCAGCCCCCTGAACGGAGCCAATCAGCCCCAGCATTTT | CASSPLNGANQPQHF
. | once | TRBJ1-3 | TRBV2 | TGTGCCAGCAATCCCTTGTATGGAAACACCATATATTTT | CASNPLYGNTIYF
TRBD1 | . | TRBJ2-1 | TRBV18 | TGTGCCAGCTCACGTTCGCCGGGACAGGGCAATGAGCAGTTCTTC | CASSRSPGQGNEQFF
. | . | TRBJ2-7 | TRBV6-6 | TGTGCCAGCAGTTACCCGAGCTCCTACGAGCAGTACTTC | CASSYPSSYEQYF
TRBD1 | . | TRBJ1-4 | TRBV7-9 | TGTGCCAGCAGCTTAGGGGACAGGGGGAAGAGTGAAAAACTGTTTTTT | CASSLGDRGKSEKLFF
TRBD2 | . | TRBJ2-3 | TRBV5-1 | TGCGCCAGCAGCCTAGGACTAGCGGGGAGCACAGATACGCAGTATTTT | CASSLGLAGSTDTQYF
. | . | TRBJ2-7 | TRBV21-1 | TGTGCCAGCAGCAATCAGAGGAGGCTAGCGGGGAGTTTGGGCGAGCAGTACTTC | CASSNQRRLAGSLGEQYF
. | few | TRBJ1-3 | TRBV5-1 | TGCGCCAGCAGCTTGCTAGGCCTGGGCAGGGACACCATATATTTT | CASSLLGLGRDTIYF
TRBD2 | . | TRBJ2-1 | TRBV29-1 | TGCAGCGTAGTCTTGGCGGGGGATTCCTACAATGAGCAGTTCTTC | CSVVLAGDSYNEQFF
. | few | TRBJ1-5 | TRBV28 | TGTGCCAGCAGGGCCCTAGGACTGAGCAATCAGCCCCAGCATTTT | CASRALGLSNQPQHF
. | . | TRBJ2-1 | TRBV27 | TGTGCCAGCAGGATCCTGGGACAAGAATACAATGAGCAGTTCTTC | CASRILGQEYNEQFF
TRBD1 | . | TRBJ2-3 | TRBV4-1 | TGCGCCAGCAGCCAAACTACGACAGGGGGCTCAGATACGCAGTATTTT | CASSQTTTGGSDTQYF
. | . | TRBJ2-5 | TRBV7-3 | TGTGCCAGCCTTAGAATTTTGGAGACCCAGTACTTC | CASLRILETQYF
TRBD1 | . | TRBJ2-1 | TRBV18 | TGTGCCAGCTCACCGGGACAGGACACCTACAATGAGCAGTTCTTC | CASSPGQDTYNEQFF
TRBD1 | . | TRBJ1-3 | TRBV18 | TGTGCCAGCTCACCGATGGACAGGGGGCCTGGAAACACCATATATTTT | CASSPMDRGPGNTIYF
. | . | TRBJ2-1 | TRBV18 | TGTGCCAGCTTGGTGAGCTCCTACAATGAGCAGTTCTTC | CASLVSSYNEQFF
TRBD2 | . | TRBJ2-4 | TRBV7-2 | TGTGCCAGCAGCTTAGTTGAGGGAGCGGGGGCGGGTAACATTCAGTACTTC | CASSLVEGAGAGNIQYF
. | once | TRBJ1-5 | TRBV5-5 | TGTGCCAGCAGCCTATTTCCCCCAGGGGAATATGGCAATCAGCCCCAGCATTTT | CASSLFPPGEYGNQPQHF
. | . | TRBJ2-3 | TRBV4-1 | TGCGCCAGCAGCCACCAAATAGCAGATACGCAGTATTTT | CASSHQIADTQYF
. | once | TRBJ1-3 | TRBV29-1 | TGCAGCGTTGTGACAGCCTCTGGAAACACCATATATTTT | CSVVTASGNTIYF
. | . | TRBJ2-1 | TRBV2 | TGTGCCAGCAGCACAGGGACGGGTGAGCAGTTCTTC | CASSTGTGEQFF
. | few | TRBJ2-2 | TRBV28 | TGTGCCAGCAGTTTACGGCAGGGAAATGGCGGGGAGCTGTTTTTT | CASSLRQGNGGELFF